The sample holds a few counts of the clone carrying this T cell receptor (beta chain). V was clipped by 3 bases and J by 4 bases; unmatched bases: 8. The CDR3 spans 16 residues. Germline V gene data show CDR1 as MGHRA and CDR2 as YSYEKL. The authors ran a second PCR of 7 to 11 cycles using a sample-barcoded 5' primer and a J-beta primer mix. TCRdb processed the 5' RACE reads anew with MiXCR; each CDR3 protein has one entry. Among hundreds of thousands of distinct CDR3 sequences listed, more than 50% were seen once. These data originate in a study of blood T cells in healthy people across ages. The chain has TRBV4-1 and TRBJ2-1, with 8 bases fitting TRBD2. Sequencing was done on a sample of blood. This TCR was sampled from a man between 35 and 55 years old in good health. The CDR3: CASSQTERELYNEQFF. The CDR3 coding sequence is TGCGCCAGCAGCCAGACCGAGCGGGAGCTGTACAATGAGCAGTTCTTC.